This T cell receptor (beta chain) was captured by sequencing in a study of cytomegalovirus exposure and HLA in healthy donors. Study-level information: A data release that came early held tens of millions of unique TCRs from HLA-typed donors. The study, taken as a whole, reports: It was reported that the classifier diagnosed cytomegalovirus status with high specificity and sensitivity in both the original and validation cohorts.

As to this clone: Its antigen is currently unknown.

Primers: 60 Vbeta forward and 13 Jbeta reverse. Only in-frame clones appear in the TCRdb table, and some are missing; sequencing was by immunoSEQ multiplex PCR. Of 150,000 to 200,000 clones listed, approximately 85% were seen once; the top ten hold approximately 8.5%. The receptor comes from a young man in good health and CMV-seropositive. The specimen was PBMCs.

The CDR3 protein is CASSWTAGGSYNEQFF. For the CDR3, the DNA is TGTGCCAGCAGTTGGACTGCGGGGGGCTCTTACAATGAGCAGTTCTTC. The chain combines TRBV6-5 with TRBJ2-1, with 8 bases identical to TRBD2. The CDR3 runs to 16 residues. Germline V CDR1 and CDR2: MNHEY, SVGAGI. Germline trimming cut 4 bases from V and 4 bases from J; bases unmatched to any gene: 9.